The 18 T cell receptor beta chains in this list originate from one sample, sequenced in a study of shared clonotypes between healthy human individuals (TCRdb year 2020). Libraries were prepared through the immunoSEQ multiplex PCR assay. TCRdb carries this immuneACCESS record with in-frame sequences only. Its versions omit some clonotypes, under half of them owing to an unresolved V gene in the studies checked, with the rest unexplained. The sample has some 1,900,000 clones on record, about 95% of them singletons. 1% to 1.5% of the sample is in the top ten clones. CD8 naive samples were obtained by positive selection for CCR7 among CD45RO-negative cells, yielding a CD45RA+CCR7+ population from which TemRA cells were excluded. Sequences were obtained from naive CD8+ T cells sorted from blood. The cell subset or site label here, explained by the study, means: CD45RA+CCR7+. These receptors were collected from a man younger than 30 in good health.

The rearrangement uses TRBV6-6 and TRBJ1-6; the D gene is possibly TRBD1 (6 bases). V dropped 6 bases and J dropped 14 bases, with 8 bases sitting between them. The CDR3 length is 10 residues. Germline lookup yields CDR1 MNHNY and CDR2 SVGAGI (reference sequence). The CDR3 reads CASRGAALHF. CDR3 DNA: TGTGCCAGCAGGGGGGCAGCCCTCCACTTT.

The rearrangement links TRBV6-5 to TRBJ1-2; D may be TRBD1 (5 bases). The CDR3 covers 12 residues. Trimming pared 8 bases from V and 6 bases from J, leaving 13 bases between. CDR1 and CDR2 from the germline V gene are MNHEY and SVGAGI. CDR3 protein: CASFREADGYTF. In nucleotides, the CDR3 is TGTGCCAGCTTCAGGGAAGCAGATGGCTACACCTTC.

The rearrangement joins TRBV25-1 to TRBJ1-2; D might be TRBD1 (6 bases). V was pared by 9 bases and J by 9 bases, with 23 bases between. There are 14 residues in the CDR3. Germline V CDR1 and CDR2: MGHDK, SYGVNS. CDR3 DNA: TGTGCCAGTAGGGGGAACAGTCGTAGTGGTCGCTACACCTTC. Translated, it gives CASRGNSRSGRYTF.

The V and J genes are TRBV10-1 and TRBJ2-3; tentatively, D is TRBD1 or TRBD2 (5 bases each). CDR3 size: 14 residues. Germline V lookup: CDR1 WNHNN, CDR2 SYGVQD (reference sequence). Trimming removed 4 bases at V and 0 bases at J, with 8 bases between. The CDR3 protein is CASSGEGSTDTQYF. The CDR3 DNA reads as TGCGCCAGCAGTGGAGAGGGGAGCACAGATACGCAGTATTTT.

The chain links TRBV5-6 to TRBJ1-2; 7 bases align to TRBD1. In germline, CDR1 is SGHDT, CDR2 YYEEEE. CDR3 size: 16 residues. V lost 4 bases to trimming and J lost 6 bases; unmatched junction nucleotides: 15. The CDR3 DNA is TGTGCCAGCAGCCCCCCCTCTGGACAGGATCGGAATGGCTACACCTTC. It translates to CASSPPSGQDRNGYTF.

The CDR3 sequence is CASRGQQETQYF. The CDR3, as DNA: TGTGCCAGCAGGGGACAGCAAGAGACCCAGTACTTC. V is TRBV19 and J is TRBJ2-5; 7 positions agree with TRBD1. This CDR3 has 12 residues. Per the germline V gene, CDR1 is LNHDA and CDR2 is SQIVND (reference sequence). The V gene end was trimmed by 9 bases and the J gene end by 2 bases; junction bases not matched to a gene: 3. The full variable domain, rest sourced from reference TRBV19 and TRBJ2-5, is DGGITQSPKYLFRKEGQNVTLSCEQNLNHDAMYWYRQDPGQGLRLIYYSQIVNDFQKGDIAEGYSVSREKKESFPLTVTSAQKNPTAFYLCASRGQQETQYFGPGTRLLVL.

This sequence joins TRBV4-1 and TRBJ2-1; TRBD1 aligns across 10 bases. The CDR3 covers 15 residues. After removal of 5 bases from V and 8 bases from J, the junction contained 9 bases not matched to a gene. The germline gives CDR1 MGHRA, CDR2 YSYEKL. CDR3 region: CASSDRDRGFDEQFF. As DNA, the CDR3 is TGCGCCAGCAGCGACCGGGACAGGGGCTTCGATGAGCAGTTCTTC.

The chain carries TRBV7-9 and TRBJ1-1; D uncertain. The germline V gene encodes CDR1 SEHNR and CDR2 FQNEAQ (reference sequence). The V end lost 3 bases, the J end lost 7 bases, and 15 bases lay between the germline ends. This CDR3 is built from 14 residues. CDR3 coding DNA: TGTGCCAGCAGCTTTTCAGCAGAAGGGCTTGAAGCTTTCTTT. Encoded protein: CASSFSAEGLEAFF.

The rearrangement joins TRBV6-6 to TRBJ2-3; D is undetermined. CDR3 length equals 13 residues. Germline V CDR1 and CDR2: MNHNY, SVGAGI (reference sequence). V lost 7 bases and J 5 bases, leaving 13 bases between the germline ends. As DNA, the CDR3 is TGTGCCAGCATGGGTCTCGTTGAAGATACGCAGTATTTT. It yields the protein CASMGLVEDTQYF.

V gene TRBV4-3 combines with J gene TRBJ2-1; possibly TRBD2 for D (6 bases). CDR1 is LGHNA and CDR2 is YSLEER in the germline V gene. The V and J ends lost 2 bases and 2 bases respectively, with 10 bases between them. This CDR3 is built from 15 residues. The CDR3 is CASSQTTGAYNEQFF. The DNA of the CDR3 is TGCGCCAGCAGCCAAACAACGGGGGCCTACAATGAGCAGTTCTTC.

The gene calls are TRBV28 and TRBJ2-3; D ambiguous. Germline V gene data show CDR1 as MDHEN and CDR2 as SYDVKM. The CDR3 runs to 12 residues. V lost 7 bases and J 1 base, leaving 6 bases between the germline ends. The CDR3 coding sequence is TGTGCCAGCAATAGGGGCACAGATACGCAGTATTTT. Translating it yields CASNRGTDTQYF.

This chain connects TRBV6-1 to TRBJ1-2; possible D gene TRBD1, 5 bases. The germline gives CDR1 MNHNS, CDR2 SASEGT. V lost 6 bases, J lost 8 bases, and 16 bases lay in between. This CDR3 comprises 13 residues. The CDR3 loop is CASRPGLGGGYTF. The DNA of the CDR3 is TGTGCCAGCAGGCCGGGTTTGGGGGGAGGCTACACCTTC.

For this clone: The sample has other DNA sequences that encode this CDR3 too. The V and J genes are TRBV11-3 and TRBJ2-3; D is possibly TRBD2 (5 bases). V dropped 5 bases and J dropped 2 bases, with 8 bases sitting between them. This CDR3 is 13 amino acids long. CDR1 SGHNT and CDR2 YENEEA come from the germline V gene. CDR3 coding DNA: TGTGCCAGCAGCCTCGGGGTCACAGATACGCAGTATTTT. This translates into CASSLGVTDTQYF.

The chain carries TRBV2 and TRBJ2-3, with 7 bases that match TRBD2. CDR3 length: 15 amino acids. With V trimmed by 0 bases and J by 4 bases, 4 bases remained unmatched. CDR1 is SNHLY and CDR2 is FYNNEI in the germline V gene. CDR3 amino acids: CASSEARLAADTQYF. As DNA, the CDR3 is TGTGCCAGCAGTGAAGCGCGTCTAGCGGCAGATACGCAGTATTTT.

The rearrangement joins TRBV19 to TRBJ2-2, with 8 bases aligning to TRBD1. The length of the CDR3 is 15 residues. J lost 5 bases, V lost 1 base, and 3 bases had no gene match. CDR1 is LNHDA, CDR2 SQIVND, per germline (reference sequence). In DNA, the CDR3 is TGTGCCAGTAGTATAGCAGGGGGCTGGACCGGGGAGCTGTTTTTT. Amino acid sequence: CASSIAGGWTGELFF. Full variable domain (missing parts from reference TRBV19 and TRBJ2-2): DGGITQSPKYLFRKEGQNVTLSCEQNLNHDAMYWYRQDPGQGLRLIYYSQIVNDFQKGDIAEGYSVSREKKESFPLTVTSAQKNPTAFYLCASSIAGGWTGELFFGEGSRLTVL.

The chain employs TRBV9 and TRBJ2-7, with D perhaps being TRBD1 or TRBD2 (6 bases each). The ends were cut back, 4 bases at V and 4 bases at J, with 15 bases in the middle. CDR3 length: 14 residues. Germline values: CDR1 SGDLS, CDR2 YYNGEE. The CDR3 nucleotides are TGTGCCAGCAGCAGAGGAGGGGGAGGTTACGAGCAGTACTTC. Its protein is CASSRGGGGYEQYF.

The chain employs TRBV29-1 and TRBJ2-1, with 11 nucleotides matching TRBD1. There are 14 residues in the CDR3. Germline V gives CDR1 SQVTM, CDR2 ANQGSEA. V lost 3 bases, J lost 10 bases, and 8 bases stayed unmatched. In DNA, the CDR3 is TGCAGCGTTGAGGGGACAGGGGGAAATTGGGAGCAGTTCTTC. Translating it yields CSVEGTGGNWEQFF.

The chain uses TRBV9 and TRBJ2-5; D is uncertain. Germline values: CDR1 SGDLS, CDR2 YYNGEE. V lost 0 bases and J lost 1, with 10 bases in between. The CDR3 sequence is 15 residues long. The CDR3 DNA is TGTGCCAGCAGCGTAGGGTTGGAATCCCAAGAGACCCAGTACTTC. It specifies CASSVGLESQETQYF.